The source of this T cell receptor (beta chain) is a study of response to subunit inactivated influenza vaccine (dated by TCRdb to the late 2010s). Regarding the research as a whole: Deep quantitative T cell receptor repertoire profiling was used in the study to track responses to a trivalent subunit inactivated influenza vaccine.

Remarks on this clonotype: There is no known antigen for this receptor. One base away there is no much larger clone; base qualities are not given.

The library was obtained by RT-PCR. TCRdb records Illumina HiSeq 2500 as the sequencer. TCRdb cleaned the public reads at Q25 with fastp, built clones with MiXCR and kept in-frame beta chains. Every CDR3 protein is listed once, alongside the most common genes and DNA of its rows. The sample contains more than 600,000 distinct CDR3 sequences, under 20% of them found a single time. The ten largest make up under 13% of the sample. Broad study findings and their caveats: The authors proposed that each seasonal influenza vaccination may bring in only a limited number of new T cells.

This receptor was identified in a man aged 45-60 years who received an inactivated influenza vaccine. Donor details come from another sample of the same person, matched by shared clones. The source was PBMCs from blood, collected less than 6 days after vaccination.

For the CDR3, the sequence is CASSPDRAQYF. Here is the DNA: TGTGCCAGCAGCCCGGACAGGGCCCAGTACTTC. The chain employs TRBV7-6 and TRBJ2-5, with 8 bases aligning to TRBD1. Including cysteine and phenylalanine, the CDR3 has 11 amino acids. Only the CDR3 DNA is retained, 33 bases long and in frame from the first base. V loses 5 bases at its end and J loses 9 bases; junction bases beyond the gene matches: 2. As encoded in the germline V gene, CDR1 is SGHVS while CDR2 is FNYEAQ.